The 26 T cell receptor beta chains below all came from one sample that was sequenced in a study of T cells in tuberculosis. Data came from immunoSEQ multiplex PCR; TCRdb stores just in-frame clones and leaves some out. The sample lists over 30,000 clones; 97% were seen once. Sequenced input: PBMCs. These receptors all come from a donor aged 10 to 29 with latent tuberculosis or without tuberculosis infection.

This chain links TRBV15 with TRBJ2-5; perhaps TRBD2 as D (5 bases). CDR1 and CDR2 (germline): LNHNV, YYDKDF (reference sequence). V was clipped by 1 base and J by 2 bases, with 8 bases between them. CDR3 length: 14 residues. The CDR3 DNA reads TGTGCCACCAGCAGAGGAGGGAAGCAAGAGACCCAGTACTTC. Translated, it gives CATSRGGKQETQYF.

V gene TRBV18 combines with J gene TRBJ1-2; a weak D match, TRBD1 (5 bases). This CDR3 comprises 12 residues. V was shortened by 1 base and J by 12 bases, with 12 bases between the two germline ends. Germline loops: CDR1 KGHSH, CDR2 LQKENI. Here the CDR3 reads CASSPLSGGNTF. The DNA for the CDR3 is TGTGCCAGCTCACCACTTTCCGGGGGGAACACCTTC.

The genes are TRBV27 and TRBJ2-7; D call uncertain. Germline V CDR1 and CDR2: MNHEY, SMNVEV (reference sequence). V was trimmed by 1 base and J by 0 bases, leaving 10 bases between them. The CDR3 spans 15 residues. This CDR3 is CASSLFALSSYEQYF. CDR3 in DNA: TGTGCCAGCAGTTTATTTGCGTTAAGCTCCTACGAGCAGTACTTC.

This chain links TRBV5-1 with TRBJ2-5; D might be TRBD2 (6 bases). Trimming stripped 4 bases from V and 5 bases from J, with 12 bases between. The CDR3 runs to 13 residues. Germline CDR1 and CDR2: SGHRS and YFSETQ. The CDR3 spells CASSTRLGETQYF. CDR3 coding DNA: TGCGCCAGCAGCACCAGACTAGGGGAGACCCAGTACTTC.

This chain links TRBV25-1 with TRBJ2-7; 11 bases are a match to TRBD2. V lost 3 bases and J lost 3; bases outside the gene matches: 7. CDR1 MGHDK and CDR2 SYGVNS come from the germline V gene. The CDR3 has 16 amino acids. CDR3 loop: CASSEEGLAGGYEQYF. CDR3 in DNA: TGTGCCAGCAGTGAGGAAGGCCTAGCGGGAGGCTACGAGCAGTACTTC.

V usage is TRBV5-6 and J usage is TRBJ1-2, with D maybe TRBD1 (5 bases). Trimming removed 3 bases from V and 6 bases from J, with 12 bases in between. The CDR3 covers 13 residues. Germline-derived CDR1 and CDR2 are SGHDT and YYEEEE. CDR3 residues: CASSSGHPNGYTF. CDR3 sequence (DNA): TGTGCCAGCAGCTCCGGACATCCAAATGGCTACACCTTC.

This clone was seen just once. The CDR3 loop reads CASSQADRGGNQPQHF. CDR3 coding DNA: TGCGCCAGCAGCCAAGCCGACAGGGGAGGGAATCAGCCCCAGCATTTT. The chain is built from TRBV4-1 and TRBJ1-5; TRBD1 agrees at 8 bases. CDR1 and CDR2 from the germline V gene are MGHRA and YSYEKL. This CDR3 region has 16 residues. V dropped 1 base and J dropped 4; count of bases not matched to a gene: 6.

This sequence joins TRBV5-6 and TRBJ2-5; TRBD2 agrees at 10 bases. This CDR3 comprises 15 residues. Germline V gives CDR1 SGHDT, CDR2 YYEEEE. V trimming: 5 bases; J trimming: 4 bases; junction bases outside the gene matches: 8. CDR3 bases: TGTGCCAGCAGGTCATCCGGGACTAGCGTAGAGACCCAGTACTTC. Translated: CASRSSGTSVETQYF.

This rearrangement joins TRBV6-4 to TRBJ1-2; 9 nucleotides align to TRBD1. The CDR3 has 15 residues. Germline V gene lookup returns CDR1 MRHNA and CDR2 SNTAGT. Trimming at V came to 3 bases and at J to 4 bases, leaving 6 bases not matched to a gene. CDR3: CASSETGQGLYGYTF. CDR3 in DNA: TGTGCCAGCAGTGAGACGGGACAGGGCCTCTATGGCTACACCTTC.

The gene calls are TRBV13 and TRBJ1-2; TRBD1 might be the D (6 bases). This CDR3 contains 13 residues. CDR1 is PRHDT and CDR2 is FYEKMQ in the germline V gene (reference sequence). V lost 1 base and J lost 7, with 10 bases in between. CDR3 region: CASSLAGAGGYTF. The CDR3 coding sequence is TGTGCCAGCAGCTTAGCAGGGGCGGGTGGCTACACCTTC.

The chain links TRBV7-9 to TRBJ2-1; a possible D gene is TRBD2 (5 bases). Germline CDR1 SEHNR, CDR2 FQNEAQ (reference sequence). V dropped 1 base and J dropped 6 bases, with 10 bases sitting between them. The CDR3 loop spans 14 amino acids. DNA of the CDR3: TGTGCCAGCAGCTTAGTGGGAGATAGCAATGAGCAGTTCTTC. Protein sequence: CASSLVGDSNEQFF.

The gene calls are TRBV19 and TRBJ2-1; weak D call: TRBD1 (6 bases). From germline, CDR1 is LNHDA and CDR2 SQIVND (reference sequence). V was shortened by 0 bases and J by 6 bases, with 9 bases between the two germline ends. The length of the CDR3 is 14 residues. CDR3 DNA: TGTGCCAGTAGTATAGAACAGGGCGGCAATGAGCAGTTCTTC. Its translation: CASSIEQGGNEQFF.

CDR3 amino acids: CASSEGQGSYNEQFF. CDR3 DNA sequence: TGTGCCAGCAGTGAAGGACAGGGTTCCTACAATGAGCAGTTCTTC. The V and J genes are TRBV25-1 and TRBJ2-1; 8 bases fit TRBD1. This CDR3 has 15 residues. The junction had 1 base not matched to a gene; V was cut back by 2 bases and J by 1 base. In germline, CDR1 is MGHDK, CDR2 SYGVNS.

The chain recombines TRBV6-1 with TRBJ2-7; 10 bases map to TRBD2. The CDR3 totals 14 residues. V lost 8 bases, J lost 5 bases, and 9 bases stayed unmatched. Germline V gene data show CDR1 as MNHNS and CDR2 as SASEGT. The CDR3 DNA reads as TGTGCCAGCCGACCTAGCGGGAGTACTCACGAGCAGTACTTC. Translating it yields CASRPSGSTHEQYF.

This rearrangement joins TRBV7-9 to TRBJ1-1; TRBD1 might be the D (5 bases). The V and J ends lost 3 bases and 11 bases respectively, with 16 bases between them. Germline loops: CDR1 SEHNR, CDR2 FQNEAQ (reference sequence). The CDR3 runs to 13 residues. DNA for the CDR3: TGTGCCAGCAGCTTTCCGGGGGGGATAGAGGCTTTCTTT. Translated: CASSFPGGIEAFF.

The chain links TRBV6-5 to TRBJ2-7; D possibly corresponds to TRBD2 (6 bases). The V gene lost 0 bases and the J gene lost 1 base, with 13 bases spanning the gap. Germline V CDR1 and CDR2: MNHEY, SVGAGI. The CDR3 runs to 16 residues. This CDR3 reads CASSYSLREFSYEQYF. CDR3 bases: TGTGCCAGCAGTTACTCCTTACGGGAGTTTTCCTACGAGCAGTACTTC.

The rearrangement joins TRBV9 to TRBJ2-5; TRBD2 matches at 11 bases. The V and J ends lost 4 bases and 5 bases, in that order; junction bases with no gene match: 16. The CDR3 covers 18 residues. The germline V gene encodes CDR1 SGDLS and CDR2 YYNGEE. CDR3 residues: CASSPPLLAGVSHETQYF. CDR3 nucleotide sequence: TGTGCCAGCAGCCCCCCCCTACTAGCGGGGGTATCCCACGAGACCCAGTACTTC.

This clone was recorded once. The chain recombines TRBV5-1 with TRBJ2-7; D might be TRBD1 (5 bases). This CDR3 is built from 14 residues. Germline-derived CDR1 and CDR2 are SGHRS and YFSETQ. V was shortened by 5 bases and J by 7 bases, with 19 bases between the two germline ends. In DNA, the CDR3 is TGCGCCAGCAGGGGGATACAGGATGCTGGGGAGCAGTACTTC. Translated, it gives CASRGIQDAGEQYF.

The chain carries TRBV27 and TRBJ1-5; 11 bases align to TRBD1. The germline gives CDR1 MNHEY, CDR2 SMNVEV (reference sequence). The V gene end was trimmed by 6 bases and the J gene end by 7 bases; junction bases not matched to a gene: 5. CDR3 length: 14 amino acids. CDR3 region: CASRRTGGWQPQHF. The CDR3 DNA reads TGTGCCAGCAGGAGGACAGGGGGCTGGCAGCCCCAGCATTTT.

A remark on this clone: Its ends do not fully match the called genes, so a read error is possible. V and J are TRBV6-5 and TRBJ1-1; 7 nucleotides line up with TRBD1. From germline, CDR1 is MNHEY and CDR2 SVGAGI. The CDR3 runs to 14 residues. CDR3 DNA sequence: TGTGCCAGCAGTTACGGGCAGGGGGTTACTGAAGCTTCCTTT. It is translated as CASSYGQGVTEASF.

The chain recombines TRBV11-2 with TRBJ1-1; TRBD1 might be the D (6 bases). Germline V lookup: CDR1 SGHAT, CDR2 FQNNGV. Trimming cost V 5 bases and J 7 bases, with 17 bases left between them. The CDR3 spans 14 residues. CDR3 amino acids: CASSPHRAANEAFF. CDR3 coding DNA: TGTGCCAGCAGCCCCCACAGGGCTGCCAATGAAGCTTTCTTT.

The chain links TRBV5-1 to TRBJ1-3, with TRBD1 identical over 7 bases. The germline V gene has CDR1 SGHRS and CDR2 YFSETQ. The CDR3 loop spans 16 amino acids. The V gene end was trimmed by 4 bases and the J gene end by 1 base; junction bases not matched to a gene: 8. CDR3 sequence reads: CASSGGQVLSGNTIYF. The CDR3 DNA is TGCGCCAGCAGCGGAGGACAGGTCTTATCTGGAAACACCATATATTTT.

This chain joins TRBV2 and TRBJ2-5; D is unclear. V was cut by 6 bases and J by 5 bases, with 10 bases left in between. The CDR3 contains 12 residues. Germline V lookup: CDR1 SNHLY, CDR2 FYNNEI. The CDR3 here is CASSRDVETQYF. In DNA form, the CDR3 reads TGTGCCAGCAGCCGAGATGTGGAGACCCAGTACTTC.

The CDR3 here is CASRPDRGSLNTEAFF. The DNA of the CDR3 is TGCGCCAGCAGGCCGGACCGGGGGTCTCTGAACACTGAAGCTTTCTTT. The V and J genes are TRBV5-1 and TRBJ1-1, with D perhaps TRBD1 (5 bases). Trimming pared 5 bases from V and 0 bases from J, leaving 17 bases between. The germline gives CDR1 SGHRS, CDR2 YFSETQ. The CDR3 runs 16 residues.

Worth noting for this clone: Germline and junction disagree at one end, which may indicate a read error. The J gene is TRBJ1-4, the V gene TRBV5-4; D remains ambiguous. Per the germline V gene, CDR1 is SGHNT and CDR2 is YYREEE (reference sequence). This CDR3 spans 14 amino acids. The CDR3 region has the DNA TGTGCCAGTAGCTTCAGTTCCCCTAATGAAAAACTGTTTTTT. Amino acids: CASSFSSPNEKLFF.

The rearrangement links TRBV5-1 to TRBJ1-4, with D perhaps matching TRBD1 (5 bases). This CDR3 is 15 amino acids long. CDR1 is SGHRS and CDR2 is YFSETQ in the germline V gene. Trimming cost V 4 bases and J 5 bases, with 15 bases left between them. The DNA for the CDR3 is TGCGCCAGCAGCAGCAACCGGGGGTTCAATGAAAAACTGTTTTTT. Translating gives CASSSNRGFNEKLFF. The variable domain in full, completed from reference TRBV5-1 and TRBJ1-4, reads KAGVTQTPRYLIKTRGQQVTLSCSPISGHRSVSWYQQTPGQGLQFLFEYFSETQRNKGNFPGRFSGRQFSNSRSEMNVSTLELGDSALYLCASSSNRGFNEKLFFGSGTQLSVL.